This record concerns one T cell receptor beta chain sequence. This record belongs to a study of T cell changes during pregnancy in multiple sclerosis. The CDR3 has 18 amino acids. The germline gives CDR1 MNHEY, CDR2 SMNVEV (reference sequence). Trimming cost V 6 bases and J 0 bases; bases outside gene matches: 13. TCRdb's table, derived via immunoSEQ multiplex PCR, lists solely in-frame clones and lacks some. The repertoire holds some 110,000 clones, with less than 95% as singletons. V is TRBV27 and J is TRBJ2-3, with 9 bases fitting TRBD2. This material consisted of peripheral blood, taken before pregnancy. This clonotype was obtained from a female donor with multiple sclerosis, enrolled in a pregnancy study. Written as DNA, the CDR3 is TGTGCCAGCAGGGGACTAGCCTACCGAAATTCTAGCACAGATACGCAGTATTTT. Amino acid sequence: CASRGLAYRNSSTDTQYF.